This T cell receptor (beta chain) originates from a study of blood T cell repertoires in COVID-19. Looking at the study overall: Material from acute and convalescent COVID-19 was sourced from the United States, Italy and Spain. PBMCs, B-cell-depleted T cells, or T cells provided the cDNA or gDNA that made up the material.

Per the germline V gene, CDR1 is MDHEN and CDR2 is SYDVKM. The CDR3 runs 15 residues. The V gene end was trimmed by 6 bases and the J gene end by 3 bases; junction bases not matched to a gene: 9. Authors' processing steps: Researchers report that nucleated cell counts were estimated from reference gene primer amplification. The table came from immunoSEQ multiplex PCR; TCRdb's copy has only in-frame clones and leaves some out. The V and J calls and clone size are taken from that table; D and trimming were inferred from the DNA. In the table there are around 250,000 clones, over 80% of which are singletons.

This TCR derives from a man aged 55 to 70 who had recovered from COVID-19. The chain employs TRBV28 and TRBJ2-3; TRBD1 matches at 7 bases. Sequencing input: peripheral blood. The CDR3 DNA is TGTGCCAGCAGCGACCAGGGGGATCAGACAGATACGCAGTATTTT. Its translation is CASSDQGDQTDTQYF. The full variable domain, in which reference TRBV28 and TRBJ2-3 provide the parts outside the CDR3, is DVKVTQSSRYLVKRTGEKVFLECVQDMDHENMFWYRQDPGLGLRLIYFSYDVKMKEKGDIPEGYSVSREKKERFSLILESASTNQTSMYLCASSDQGDQTDTQYFGPGTRLTVL.